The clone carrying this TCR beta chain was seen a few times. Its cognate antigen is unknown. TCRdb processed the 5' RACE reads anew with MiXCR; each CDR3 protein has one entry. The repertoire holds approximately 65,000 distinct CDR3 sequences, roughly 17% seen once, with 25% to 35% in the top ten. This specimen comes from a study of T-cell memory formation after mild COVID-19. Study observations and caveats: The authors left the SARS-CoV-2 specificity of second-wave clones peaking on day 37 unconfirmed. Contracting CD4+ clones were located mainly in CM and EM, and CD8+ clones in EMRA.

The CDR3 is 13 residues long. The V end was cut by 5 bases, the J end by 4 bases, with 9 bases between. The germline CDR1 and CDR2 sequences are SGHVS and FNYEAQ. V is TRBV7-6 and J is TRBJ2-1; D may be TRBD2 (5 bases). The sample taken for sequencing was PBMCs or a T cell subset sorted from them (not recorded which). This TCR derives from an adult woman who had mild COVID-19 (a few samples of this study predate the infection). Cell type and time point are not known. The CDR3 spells CASSPGVYNEQFF. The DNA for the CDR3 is TGTGCCAGCAGCCCCGGGGTTTACAATGAGCAGTTCTTC.